These 19 T cell receptor beta chains share one sample of origin, sequenced in a study of shared clonotypes between healthy human individuals (TCRdb year 2020). The library was built by means of the immunoSEQ multiplex PCR assay. TCRdb stores this immuneACCESS table with in-frame sequences only. Part of the clones is absent; in the studies checked, under half of the shortfall reflects unresolved V genes, and no reason is known for the rest. The sample table records approximately 940,000 clones; approximately 80% of these occur just once. The top ten hold about 1.5% of the sample. The sample consisted of memory CD4+ T cells sorted from blood. The sample's cell subset or site, from its label and the paper: CD45RA-negative fraction. The receptors were sampled from a man younger than 35 in good health.

The chain joins TRBV6-4 to TRBJ2-3; D not certain. V lost 2 bases and J lost 8, with 11 bases in between. This CDR3 spans 13 amino acids. Germline V gene data show CDR1 as MRHNA and CDR2 as SNTAGT. For the CDR3, the DNA is TGTGCCAGCAGTGACGGGGTAGCTGGTACGCAGTATTTT. Protein: CASSDGVAGTQYF.

Here the CDR3 DNA reads TGTGCCATCAGTGCCAAAAGGGACACCGGGGAGCTGTTTTTT. Amino acids: CAISAKRDTGELFF. The chain has TRBV10-3 and TRBJ2-2, with no clear D. Trimming took off 4 bases at V and 3 bases at J, with 9 bases between the two ends. In germline, CDR1 is ENHRY, CDR2 SYGVKD. This CDR3 region has 14 residues.

This CDR3 reads CASSKEGHEQYF. The CDR3 region has the DNA TGTGCCAGTAGTAAAGAAGGTCACGAGCAGTACTTC. The chain couples TRBV19 to TRBJ2-7, with D unresolved. This CDR3 has 12 residues. Trimming left V 4 bases short and J 5 bases short, with 9 bases between. CDR1 LNHDA and CDR2 SQIVND come from the germline V gene (reference sequence).

A note on this clone: This likely came from a read error, as a far larger clone is one base away. The genes are TRBV27 and TRBJ1-6; 7 nucleotides match TRBD1. Per the germline V gene, CDR1 is MNHEY and CDR2 is SMNVEV (reference sequence). The CDR3 spans 14 residues. V shed 5 bases and J 4 bases; nucleotides not matched to a gene: 2. In DNA, the CDR3 is TGTGCCAGCAGTCCAGGGGGTTATAATTCACCCCTCCACTTT. Its protein is CASSPGGYNSPLHF.

This rearrangement joins TRBV6-5 to TRBJ1-5; 8 positions agree with TRBD1. The CDR3 runs 15 residues. Germline trimming cut 6 bases from V and 1 base from J; bases unmatched to any gene: 5. Germline CDR1 is MNHEY and CDR2 is SVGAGI. The CDR3 nucleotides read TGTGCCAGCAGCTCGGACAGGGACAGCAATCAGCCCCAGCATTTT. This codes for CASSSDRDSNQPQHF.

The chain combines TRBV5-1 with TRBJ2-7, with 7 bases identical to TRBD2. The CDR3 runs 16 residues. The J segment lost 2 bases and the V segment lost 6 bases, leaving 14 bases of the junction unmatched. In germline, CDR1 is SGHRS, CDR2 YFSETQ. CDR3 bases: TGCGCCAGCACGACTGAGGGCGGGGGAACCACCTACGAGCAGTACTTC. It codes for CASTTEGGGTTYEQYF. Drawing the rest from reference TRBV5-1 and TRBJ2-7, the complete variable domain is KAGVTQTPRYLIKTRGQQVTLSCSPISGHRSVSWYQQTPGQGLQFLFEYFSETQRNKGNFPGRFSGRQFSNSRSEMNVSTLELGDSALYLCASTTEGGGTTYEQYFGPGTRLTVT.

The chain joins TRBV19 to TRBJ1-5; the match to TRBD1 covers 9 bases. The CDR3 contains 15 residues. Germline loops: CDR1 LNHDA, CDR2 SQIVND (reference sequence). V lost 5 bases and J lost 7; bases outside the gene matches: 9. The CDR3 loop reads CASSQQGALGQPQHF. DNA for the CDR3: TGTGCCAGTAGTCAACAGGGGGCACTCGGGCAGCCCCAGCATTTT.

The chain combines TRBV4-1 with TRBJ1-6; possibly TRBD1 for D (5 bases). Trimming removed 7 bases at V and 7 bases at J, with 20 bases between. The CDR3 runs 16 residues. Germline values: CDR1 MGHRA, CDR2 YSYEKL. This CDR3 reads CASTSPGGKQNSPLHF. The CDR3 nucleotides are TGCGCCAGCACCTCCCCCGGGGGGAAACAGAATTCACCCCTCCACTTT.

CDR3 sequence: CASSLDDTEAFF. The CDR3 nucleotides are TGTGCCAGCAGCTTGGACGACACTGAAGCTTTCTTT. This chain uses TRBV11-1 with TRBJ1-1, with D hard to call. The CDR3 is 12 amino acids. CDR1 is SGHAT and CDR2 is FQDESV in the germline V gene (reference sequence). V was shortened by 3 bases and J by 3 bases, with 5 bases between the two germline ends.

The chain combines TRBV29-1 with TRBJ1-1; D unresolved. V was trimmed by 8 bases and J by 5 bases, leaving 24 bases between them. Germline V gives CDR1 SQVTM, CDR2 ANQGSEA. There are 15 residues in the CDR3. The CDR3 nucleotides are TGCAGCCTCTCCTCCCGGGTCACAGAAAGGACTGAAGCTTTCTTT. It codes for CSLSSRVTERTEAFF.

J is TRBJ2-7 and V is TRBV30; 7 bases match TRBD1. Germline V gene sequence: CDR1 GTSNPN, CDR2 SVGIG (reference sequence). The CDR3 runs 13 residues. The ends lost 4 bases at V and 3 bases at J; junction bases unmatched: 6. The CDR3 here is CAWTTGLVYEQYF. The DNA for the CDR3 is TGTGCCTGGACGACAGGGCTTGTCTACGAGCAGTACTTC.

This clone came up a few times. Other DNA sequences in this sample translate to the same CDR3. The V and J genes are TRBV5-1 and TRBJ2-3; maybe TRBD2 (6 bases). Looked up from germline, CDR1 is SGHRS and CDR2 is YFSETQ. Trimming took off 0 bases at V and 2 bases at J, with 7 bases between the two ends. This CDR3 contains 14 residues. The CDR3 DNA is TGCGCCAGCAGCTTGGGGGACTTCACAGATACGCAGTATTTT. This gives the protein CASSLGDFTDTQYF.

The CDR3 region is CASNEGAPSSYEQYF. The CDR3 DNA reads TGCGCCAGCAACGAGGGGGCACCCAGCTCCTACGAGCAGTACTTC. The chain joins TRBV5-1 to TRBJ2-7; 7 bases fit TRBD1. The CDR3 spans 15 residues. The trim removed 6 bases at V and 0 bases at J, leaving 9 bases unmatched. Germline V gene sequence: CDR1 SGHRS, CDR2 YFSETQ. The whole variable domain, filled in from reference TRBV5-1 and TRBJ2-7, reads KAGVTQTPRYLIKTRGQQVTLSCSPISGHRSVSWYQQTPGQGLQFLFEYFSETQRNKGNFPGRFSGRQFSNSRSEMNVSTLELGDSALYLCASNEGAPSSYEQYFGPGTRLTVT.

The CDR3 region has the DNA TGTGCCAGCAGTGAAGGGACTCTGAGAGCTGAAGCTTTCTTT. It codes for CASSEGTLRAEAFF. The chain joins TRBV2 to TRBJ1-1, with no clear D. There are 14 residues in the CDR3. Germline CDR1 SNHLY, CDR2 FYNNEI. Trimming left V 1 base short and J 6 bases short, with 12 bases between.

The chain has TRBV5-4 and TRBJ2-7; TRBD1 matches 10 bases. The junction had 9 bases not matched to a gene; V was cut back by 1 base and J by 2 bases. There are 17 residues in the CDR3. Germline V CDR1 and CDR2: SGHNT, YYREEE (reference sequence). This chain's CDR3 is CASSLTGQGKRPYEQYF. DNA of the CDR3: TGTGCCAGCAGCTTGACGGGACAGGGGAAACGACCCTACGAGCAGTACTTC.

The rearrangement links TRBV7-9 to TRBJ1-6; 8 bases are shared with TRBD1. V lost 4 bases and J lost 10; bases outside the gene matches: 9. Germline CDR1 reads SEHNR; CDR2 reads FQNEAQ (reference sequence). This CDR3 has 15 residues. CDR3 nucleotide sequence: TGTGCCAGCAGCTCCTCGGACAGGGTGGGATCACCCCTCCACTTT. Translation gives CASSSSDRVGSPLHF.

The rearrangement joins TRBV4-3 to TRBJ1-2; a possible D gene is TRBD1 (5 bases). The V end was cut by 2 bases, the J end by 1 base, with 14 bases between. Per the germline V gene, CDR1 is LGHNA and CDR2 is YSLEER. This CDR3 is built from 16 residues. The CDR3 here is CASSQLGEGHNYGYTF. The CDR3 DNA reads as TGCGCCAGCAGCCAACTAGGAGAGGGGCATAACTATGGCTACACCTTC.

V gene TRBV18 combines with J gene TRBJ2-2; 7 nucleotides agree with TRBD2. The J segment lost 1 base and the V segment lost 3 bases, leaving 2 bases of the junction unmatched. Germline V lookup: CDR1 KGHSH, CDR2 LQKENI. CDR3 length: 15 amino acids. The CDR3 is CASSPERGNTGELFF. CDR3 bases: TGTGCCAGCTCACCCGAGCGGGGGAACACCGGGGAGCTGTTTTTT.

J is TRBJ2-2 and V is TRBV19; unclear D gene. The germline V gene has CDR1 LNHDA and CDR2 SQIVND (reference sequence). The CDR3 is 11 amino acids. V lost 7 bases and J lost 6, with 6 bases in between. CDR3 nucleotide sequence: TGTGCCAGTAAAACGGCCGGGGAGCTGTTTTTT. Amino acid sequence: CASKTAGELFF. The complete variable domain, with remaining parts taken from reference TRBV19 and TRBJ2-2, reads DGGITQSPKYLFRKEGQNVTLSCEQNLNHDAMYWYRQDPGQGLRLIYYSQIVNDFQKGDIAEGYSVSREKKESFPLTVTSAQKNPTAFYLCASKTAGELFFGEGSRLTVL.